A selection of T cell receptor beta chains follows, all from one sample in a study of cytomegalovirus exposure and HLA in healthy donors. Sequencing was performed with immunoSEQ multiplex PCR; in TCRdb, only in-frame clones are kept and a portion is missing. The sample has fewer than 120,000 clones; approximately 89% are singletons. The sample consisted of PBMCs. Source of these receptors: a woman aged 18 to 35 in good health and CMV-seronegative. Both conserved end residues are part of each CDR3. D genes are given only for firm matches. Clone sizes are given selectively: once, few, many, or a class where the clone is expanded.

j_gene: TRBJ1-2; abundance: .; len: 14; d_gene: TRBD1; v_gene: TRBV9; CDR3aa: CASAPPGQGYGYTF; CDR3nt: TGTGCCAGCGCTCCCCCGGGACAGGGCTATGGCTACACCTTC
j_gene: TRBJ1-3; abundance: once; len: 15; d_gene: .; v_gene: TRBV18; CDR3aa: CASSPLAISGNTIYF; CDR3nt: TGTGCCAGCTCACCACTGGCAATCTCTGGAAACACCATATATTTT
j_gene: TRBJ1-2; abundance: .; len: 16; d_gene: .; v_gene: TRBV21-1; CDR3aa: CASSGVFPRDTCGYTF; CDR3nt: TGTGCCAGCAGCGGGGTTTTTCCTCGGGACACTTGCGGCTACACCTTC
j_gene: TRBJ2-1; abundance: once; len: 12; d_gene: .; v_gene: TRBV7-2; CDR3aa: CASSPRGGSKFF; CDR3nt: TGTGCCAGCAGCCCTAGGGGTGGATCGAAGTTCTTC
j_gene: TRBJ2-1; abundance: .; len: 15; d_gene: TRBD2; v_gene: TRBV5-4; CDR3aa: CASSSAGTSGNEQFF; CDR3nt: TGTGCCAGCAGCTCCGCCGGGACTAGCGGTAATGAGCAGTTCTTC
j_gene: TRBJ2-1; abundance: .; len: 14; d_gene: TRBD1; v_gene: TRBV30; CDR3aa: CAWSDRGAYNEQFF; CDR3nt: TGTGCCTGGTCGGACAGGGGTGCCTACAATGAGCAGTTCTTC
j_gene: TRBJ2-5; abundance: .; len: 15; d_gene: .; v_gene: TRBV10-2; CDR3aa: CASSVGEASQETQYF; CDR3nt: TGCGCCAGCAGCGTAGGGGAGGCGAGCCAAGAGACCCAGTACTTC
j_gene: TRBJ2-7; abundance: .; len: 13; d_gene: .; v_gene: TRBV28; CDR3aa: CASSGTGESFQYF; CDR3nt: TGTGCCAGCAGCGGGACTGGGGAATCATTTCAGTACTTC
j_gene: TRBJ2-7; abundance: .; len: 14; d_gene: TRBD1; v_gene: TRBV7-2; CDR3aa: CASSFDRGNYEQYF; CDR3nt: TGTGCCAGCAGCTTTGACAGGGGTAACTACGAGCAGTACTTC
j_gene: TRBJ1-1; abundance: .; len: 14; d_gene: .; v_gene: TRBV6-5; CDR3aa: CASSYHGGITEAFF; CDR3nt: TGTGCCAGCAGTTACCACGGGGGGATCACTGAAGCTTTCTTT
j_gene: TRBJ2-7; abundance: .; len: 15; d_gene: TRBD1; v_gene: TRBV9; CDR3aa: CASSPGQGDQYEQYF; CDR3nt: TGTGCCAGCAGCCCGGGACAGGGGGACCAATACGAGCAGTACTTC
j_gene: TRBJ1-1; abundance: .; len: 12; d_gene: .; v_gene: TRBV11-2; CDR3aa: CASSSRGSEAFF; CDR3nt: TGTGCCAGCAGCTCACGGGGATCTGAAGCTTTCTTT
j_gene: TRBJ2-3; abundance: .; len: 14; d_gene: .; v_gene: TRBV11-2; CDR3aa: CASTFRGATDTQYF; CDR3nt: TGTGCCAGCACCTTTCGCGGGGCCACAGATACGCAGTATTTT
j_gene: TRBJ2-3; abundance: .; len: 12; d_gene: .; v_gene: TRBV15; CDR3aa: CATSSSPDTQYF; CDR3nt: TGTGCCACCAGCAGTAGCCCAGATACGCAGTATTTT
j_gene: TRBJ2-5; abundance: .; len: 12; d_gene: .; v_gene: TRBV28; CDR3aa: CASSAGGETQYF; CDR3nt: TGTGCCAGCAGTGCAGGGGGGGAGACCCAGTACTTC
j_gene: TRBJ1-5; abundance: .; len: 16; d_gene: .; v_gene: TRBV7-8; CDR3aa: CASSLGNTGSNQPQHF; CDR3nt: TGTGCCAGCAGCTTAGGTAACACCGGGTCGAATCAGCCCCAGCATTTT
j_gene: TRBJ1-2; abundance: .; len: 14; d_gene: TRBD1; v_gene: TRBV2; CDR3aa: CASSEKTGGLGYTF; CDR3nt: TGTGCCAGCAGCGAAAAAACAGGGGGCTTGGGCTACACCTTC
j_gene: TRBJ2-7; abundance: .; len: 14; d_gene: TRBD2; v_gene: TRBV9; CDR3aa: CASSPGLAVGEQYF; CDR3nt: TGTGCCAGCAGCCCGGGACTAGCGGTGGGGGAGCAGTACTTC
j_gene: TRBJ2-1; abundance: .; len: 16; d_gene: .; v_gene: TRBV15; CDR3aa: CATSRGERSSYNEQFF; CDR3nt: TGTGCCACCAGCAGAGGTGAGCGGAGCTCCTACAATGAGCAGTTCTTC
j_gene: TRBJ2-3; abundance: .; len: 15; d_gene: .; v_gene: TRBV7-2; CDR3aa: CASRTSGSSTDTQYF; CDR3nt: TGTGCCAGCAGGACGAGCGGGTCTAGCACAGATACGCAGTATTTT
j_gene: TRBJ1-3; abundance: .; len: 18; d_gene: .; v_gene: TRBV4-2; CDR3aa: CASSQGSRSGGIGNTIYF; CDR3nt: TGTGCCAGCAGCCAAGGATCTCGGTCCGGAGGGATTGGAAACACCATATATTTT
j_gene: TRBJ1-2; abundance: few; len: 15; d_gene: .; v_gene: TRBV28; CDR3aa: CASSYAIDLKDGYTF; CDR3nt: TGTGCCAGCAGTTACGCGATTGACTTGAAAGATGGCTACACCTTC
j_gene: TRBJ2-1; abundance: few; len: 14; d_gene: .; v_gene: TRBV9; CDR3aa: CASSVVWQNSEQFF; CDR3nt: TGTGCCAGCAGCGTTGTATGGCAAAACAGTGAGCAGTTCTTC
j_gene: TRBJ1-6; abundance: .; len: 15; d_gene: .; v_gene: TRBV4-2; CDR3aa: CASSQGTGGSSPLHF; CDR3nt: TGTGCCAGCAGCCAAGGAACCGGGGGAAGTTCACCCCTCCACTTT
j_gene: TRBJ2-2; abundance: once; len: 18; d_gene: TRBD2; v_gene: TRBV7-2; CDR3aa: CASSPALAGVWGTGELFF; CDR3nt: TGTGCCAGCAGCCCAGCTCTAGCGGGAGTGTGGGGGACCGGGGAGCTGTTTTTT
j_gene: TRBJ2-1; abundance: .; len: 15; d_gene: TRBD2; v_gene: TRBV7-3; CDR3aa: CASSSSGSPYNEQFF; CDR3nt: TGTGCCAGCAGCTCTAGCGGGAGTCCCTACAATGAGCAGTTCTTC
j_gene: TRBJ2-3; abundance: .; len: 17; d_gene: .; v_gene: TRBV5-6; CDR3aa: CASTPGITMSPTDTQYF; CDR3nt: TGTGCCAGCACCCCAGGGATAACGATGTCACCCACAGATACGCAGTATTTT
j_gene: TRBJ1-3; abundance: .; len: 13; d_gene: .; v_gene: TRBV18; CDR3aa: CASSPQGGNTIYF; CDR3nt: TGTGCCAGCTCACCCCAGGGGGGAAACACCATATATTTT
j_gene: TRBJ2-7; abundance: .; len: 15; d_gene: TRBD1; v_gene: TRBV30; CDR3aa: CAWSERDRGSYEQYF; CDR3nt: TGTGCCTGGAGTGAGAGGGACAGGGGATCCTACGAGCAGTACTTC
j_gene: TRBJ1-2; abundance: few; len: 14; d_gene: TRBD1; v_gene: TRBV9; CDR3aa: CASTRDRGTYGYTF; CDR3nt: TGTGCCAGCACCCGAGACAGGGGGACCTATGGCTACACCTTC
j_gene: TRBJ2-2; abundance: .; len: 15; d_gene: .; v_gene: TRBV11-2; CDR3aa: CASSSRQANTGELFF; CDR3nt: TGTGCCAGCAGCTCCCGACAGGCGAACACCGGGGAGCTGTTTTTT
j_gene: TRBJ1-1; abundance: .; len: 13; d_gene: TRBD1; v_gene: TRBV5-1; CDR3aa: CASTQGAGTEAFF; CDR3nt: TGCGCCAGTACGCAGGGGGCAGGCACTGAAGCTTTCTTT
j_gene: TRBJ2-7; abundance: .; len: 10; d_gene: .; v_gene: TRBV6-1; CDR3aa: CASRGYEQYF; CDR3nt: TGTGCCAGCCGCGGCTACGAGCAGTACTTC
j_gene: TRBJ2-3; abundance: .; len: 15; d_gene: TRBD2; v_gene: TRBV7-8; CDR3aa: CASSSLAGVADTQYF; CDR3nt: TGTGCCAGCAGCTCCTTAGCGGGGGTGGCAGATACGCAGTATTTT
j_gene: TRBJ1-1; abundance: .; len: 16; d_gene: .; v_gene: TRBV21-1; CDR3aa: CASSKAQGAFGTEAFF; CDR3nt: TGTGCCAGCAGCAAAGCGCAGGGGGCGTTTGGCACTGAAGCTTTCTTT
j_gene: TRBJ2-3; abundance: .; len: 16; d_gene: TRBD2; v_gene: TRBV7-2; CDR3aa: CASTSRGAGATDTQYF; CDR3nt: TGTGCCAGCACCTCGCGGGGGGCGGGAGCCACAGATACGCAGTATTTT
j_gene: TRBJ1-1; abundance: .; len: 16; d_gene: .; v_gene: TRBV15; CDR3aa: CATSRAPGRLNTEAFF; CDR3nt: TGTGCCACCAGCAGAGCGCCCGGCAGGTTGAACACTGAAGCTTTCTTT
j_gene: TRBJ1-3; abundance: .; len: 14; d_gene: .; v_gene: TRBV2; CDR3aa: CASRGSRSGNTIYF; CDR3nt: TGTGCCAGCAGGGGCAGCCGCTCTGGAAACACCATATATTTT
j_gene: TRBJ1-2; abundance: few; len: 11; d_gene: .; v_gene: TRBV27; CDR3aa: CASSSGVGYTF; CDR3nt: TGTGCCAGCAGTTCAGGGGTAGGCTACACCTTC
j_gene: TRBJ1-5; abundance: .; len: 13; d_gene: .; v_gene: TRBV11-2; CDR3aa: CASSLDLNQPQHF; CDR3nt: TGTGCCAGCAGCTTAGACCTGAATCAGCCCCAGCATTTT
j_gene: TRBJ2-3; abundance: .; len: 15; d_gene: TRBD2; v_gene: TRBV6-4; CDR3aa: CASSHSGAATDTQYF; CDR3nt: TGTGCCAGCAGTCATAGCGGGGCGGCCACAGATACGCAGTATTTT
j_gene: TRBJ1-5; abundance: .; len: 14; d_gene: TRBD1; v_gene: TRBV27; CDR3aa: CASSVDRGNQPQHF; CDR3nt: TGTGCCAGCAGTGTGGACAGGGGTAATCAGCCCCAGCATTTT
j_gene: TRBJ1-5; abundance: .; len: 21; d_gene: TRBD1; v_gene: TRBV15; CDR3aa: CATSRDEFRADRGGSNQPQHF; CDR3nt: TGTGCCACCAGCAGAGATGAGTTTAGAGCGGACAGGGGCGGAAGCAATCAGCCCCAGCATTTT
j_gene: TRBJ1-2; abundance: .; len: 12; d_gene: TRBD1; v_gene: TRBV30; CDR3aa: CAWDRANYGYTF; CDR3nt: TGTGCCTGGGACAGGGCCAACTATGGCTACACCTTC
j_gene: TRBJ2-5; abundance: .; len: 13; d_gene: TRBD2; v_gene: TRBV29-1; CDR3aa: CSVSFGSGGTQYF; CDR3nt: TGCAGCGTTTCCTTCGGGAGCGGGGGGACCCAGTACTTC
j_gene: TRBJ1-2; abundance: .; len: 15; d_gene: TRBD1; v_gene: TRBV18; CDR3aa: CASSPSGTGPYGYTF; CDR3nt: TGTGCCAGCTCACCATCCGGGACAGGGCCCTATGGCTACACCTTC
j_gene: TRBJ1-5; abundance: .; len: 15; d_gene: .; v_gene: TRBV6-1; CDR3aa: CASSYIQGGNQPQHF; CDR3nt: TGTGCCAGCAGCTATATACAGGGTGGCAATCAGCCCCAGCATTTT
j_gene: TRBJ1-1; abundance: once; len: 14; d_gene: .; v_gene: TRBV14; CDR3aa: CASSVRGMNTEAFF; CDR3nt: TGTGCCAGCAGCGTTCGGGGGATGAACACTGAAGCTTTCTTT